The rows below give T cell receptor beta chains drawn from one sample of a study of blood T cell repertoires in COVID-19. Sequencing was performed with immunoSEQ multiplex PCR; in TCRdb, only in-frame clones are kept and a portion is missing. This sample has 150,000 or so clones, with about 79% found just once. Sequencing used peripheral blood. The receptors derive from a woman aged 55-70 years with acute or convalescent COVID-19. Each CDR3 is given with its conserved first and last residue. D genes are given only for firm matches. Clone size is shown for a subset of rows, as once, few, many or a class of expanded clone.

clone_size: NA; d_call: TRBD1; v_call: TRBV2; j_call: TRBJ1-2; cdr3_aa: CASSWDSRNYGYTF; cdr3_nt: TGTGCCAGCAGTTGGGACAGCAGGAACTATGGCTACACCTTC
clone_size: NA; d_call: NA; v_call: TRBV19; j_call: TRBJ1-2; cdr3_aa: CASSIWTASNYGYTF; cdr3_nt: TGTGCCAGTAGTATCTGGACAGCCTCTAACTATGGCTACACCTTC
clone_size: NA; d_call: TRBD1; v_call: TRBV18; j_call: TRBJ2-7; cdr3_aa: CASSQETGGSSEQYF; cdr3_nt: TGTGCCAGCTCGCAGGAGACAGGGGGTTCGTCCGAGCAGTACTTC
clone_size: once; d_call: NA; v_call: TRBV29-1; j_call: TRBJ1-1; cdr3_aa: CSVEAQMNTEAFF; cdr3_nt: TGCAGCGTTGAAGCGCAGATGAACACTGAAGCTTTCTTT
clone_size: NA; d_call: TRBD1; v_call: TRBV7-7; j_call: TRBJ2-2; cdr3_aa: CASSFVLVGQGETGELFF; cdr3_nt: TGTGCTAGCAGCTTCGTCCTAGTGGGACAGGGGGAGACCGGGGAGCTGTTTTTT
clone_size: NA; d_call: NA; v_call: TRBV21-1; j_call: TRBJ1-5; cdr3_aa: CASSKRGSSNQPQHF; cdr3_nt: TGTGCCAGCAGCAAAAGGGGAAGCAGCAATCAGCCCCAGCATTTT
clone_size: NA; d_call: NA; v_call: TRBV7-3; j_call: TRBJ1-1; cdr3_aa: CASSPGPNTEAFF; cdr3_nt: TGTGCCAGCAGCCCCGGTCCGAACACTGAAGCTTTCTTT
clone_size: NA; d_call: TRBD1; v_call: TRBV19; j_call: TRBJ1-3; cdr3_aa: CASSDSERTGGNTIYF; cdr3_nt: TGTGCCAGTAGTGATTCGGAGAGGACAGGAGGAAACACCATATATTTT
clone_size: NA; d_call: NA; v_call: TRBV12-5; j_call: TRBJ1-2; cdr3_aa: CASGQEPSGSGYTF; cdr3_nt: TGTGCTAGTGGCCAGGAACCCTCAGGGTCTGGCTACACCTTC
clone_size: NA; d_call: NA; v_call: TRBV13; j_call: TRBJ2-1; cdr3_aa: CASSLAGAGYNEQFF; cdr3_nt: TGTGCCAGCAGCTTAGCTGGGGCCGGGTACAATGAGCAGTTCTTC
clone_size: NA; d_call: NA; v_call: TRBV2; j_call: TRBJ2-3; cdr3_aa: CASSGEGGADTQYF; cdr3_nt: TGTGCCAGCAGTGGGGAGGGGGGGGCAGATACGCAGTATTTT
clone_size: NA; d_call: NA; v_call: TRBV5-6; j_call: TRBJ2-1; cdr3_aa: CASSLKGTPSYNEQFF; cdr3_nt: TGTGCCAGCAGCTTGAAGGGGACACCTTCCTACAATGAGCAGTTCTTC
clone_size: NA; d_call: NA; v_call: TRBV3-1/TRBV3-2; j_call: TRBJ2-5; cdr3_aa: CASSQDQGRETQYF; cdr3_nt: TGTGCCAGCAGCCAAGACCAGGGAAGGGAGACCCAGTACTTC
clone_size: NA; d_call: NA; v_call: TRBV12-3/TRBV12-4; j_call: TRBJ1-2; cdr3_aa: CASSFGGGGGYTF; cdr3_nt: TGTGCCAGCAGTTTCGGCGGGGGAGGTGGCTACACCTTC
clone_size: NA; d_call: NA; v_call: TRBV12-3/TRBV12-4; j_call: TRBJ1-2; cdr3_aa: CASSLLGAVGYTF; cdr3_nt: TGTGCCAGCAGTTTATTGGGGGCGGTCGGCTACACCTTC
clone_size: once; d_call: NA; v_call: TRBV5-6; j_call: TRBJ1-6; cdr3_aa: CASSFGGLNNSPLHF; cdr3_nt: TGTGCCAGCAGCTTTGGGGGACTAAATAATTCACCCCTCCACTTT
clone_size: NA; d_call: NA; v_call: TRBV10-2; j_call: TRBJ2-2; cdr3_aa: CASSPGTGELFF; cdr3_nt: TGCGCCAGCAGCCCCGGTACCGGGGAGCTGTTTTTT